These 7 T cell receptor beta chains were all obtained from the same sample, sequenced in a study of T cell responses to AZD1222 COVID-19 vaccine. The protocol was immunoSEQ multiplex PCR, while the TCRdb copy is restricted to in-frame clones and leaves out a portion. The sample consists of 65,000 to 100,000 clones, roughly 90% of them appearing once. Specimen: peripheral blood, collected 28 days after the second AZD1222 dose. These receptors were taken from an adult who received the AZD1222 COVID-19 vaccine.

The CDR3 loop reads CASSLEAGVEMTLHF. CDR3 nucleotide sequence: TGTGCCAGCAGCTTAGAGGCAGGGGTTGAAATGACCCTCCACTTT. J is TRBJ1-6 and V is TRBV7-2; a weak D match, TRBD1 (6 bases). V lost 1 base and J lost 14, with 18 bases in between. CDR1 and CDR2 from the germline V gene are SGHTA and FQGNSA. The CDR3 extends over 15 amino acids.

The chain joins TRBV3-1 (or the pseudogene TRBV3-2) to TRBJ2-1; no definite D call. Germline V lookup: CDR1 LGHDT, CDR2 YNNKEL (reference sequence). The CDR3 has 14 residues. Trimming stripped 2 bases from V and 0 bases from J, with 5 bases between. CDR3: CASSQKVSYNEQFF. The CDR3 coding sequence is TGTGCCAGCAGCCAAAAGGTCTCCTACAATGAGCAGTTCTTC.

The J gene is TRBJ2-3, the V gene TRBV5-4; 12 bases agree with TRBD2. The trim removed 4 bases at V and 0 bases at J, leaving 6 bases unmatched. Germline CDR1 and CDR2: SGHNT and YYREEE (reference sequence). The CDR3 length is 17 residues. This CDR3 reads CASSPRLAGVSTDTQYF. For the CDR3, the DNA is TGTGCCAGCAGCCCCCGACTAGCGGGAGTGAGCACAGATACGCAGTATTTT.

The rearrangement links TRBV5-4 to TRBJ1-1, with 7 nucleotides matching TRBD1. The CDR3 contains 14 residues. V gave up 4 bases and J gave up 5 bases; unmatched junction bases: 8. CDR1 SGHNT and CDR2 YYREEE come from the germline V gene (reference sequence). The CDR3 sequence is CASSQPTGRTEAFF. The CDR3, as DNA: TGTGCCAGCAGCCAGCCGACAGGGAGGACTGAAGCTTTCTTT. Together with reference TRBV5-4 and TRBJ1-1, the CDR3 gives the full variable domain: ETGVTQSPTHLIKTRGQQVTLRCSSQSGHNTVSWYQQALGQGPQFIFQYYREEENGRGNFPPRFSGLQFPNYSSELNVNALELDDSALYLCASSQPTGRTEAFFGQGTRLTVV.

The chain couples TRBV19 to TRBJ1-5, with D unresolved. Trimming shortened V by 7 bases and J by 9 bases, and 22 bases separated the two germline ends. The CDR3 is 15 amino acids. Germline CDR1 reads LNHDA; CDR2 reads SQIVND (reference sequence). CDR3 amino acids: CASTTTLRPERPQHF. For the CDR3, the DNA is TGTGCCAGTACCACCACTCTACGGCCTGAGCGGCCCCAGCATTTT.

The rearrangement uses TRBV6-1 and TRBJ1-4, with 9 bases aligning to TRBD1. V lost 1 base to trimming and J lost 8 bases; unmatched junction nucleotides: 2. Germline V gene data show CDR1 as MNHNS and CDR2 as SASEGT. This CDR3 is 14 amino acids long. CDR3 sequence: CASSEDRGLEKLFF. CDR3 DNA: TGTGCCAGCAGTGAAGACAGGGGGCTCGAAAAACTGTTTTTT.

This chain joins TRBV9 and TRBJ1-2; D is unresolved. Trimming removed 0 bases at V and 4 bases at J, with 13 bases between. The germline V gene has CDR1 SGDLS and CDR2 YYNGEE. CDR3 size: 15 residues. This chain's CDR3 is CASSVAPIVSYGYTF. CDR3 DNA sequence: TGTGCCAGCAGCGTAGCCCCCATCGTGAGCTATGGCTACACCTTC.